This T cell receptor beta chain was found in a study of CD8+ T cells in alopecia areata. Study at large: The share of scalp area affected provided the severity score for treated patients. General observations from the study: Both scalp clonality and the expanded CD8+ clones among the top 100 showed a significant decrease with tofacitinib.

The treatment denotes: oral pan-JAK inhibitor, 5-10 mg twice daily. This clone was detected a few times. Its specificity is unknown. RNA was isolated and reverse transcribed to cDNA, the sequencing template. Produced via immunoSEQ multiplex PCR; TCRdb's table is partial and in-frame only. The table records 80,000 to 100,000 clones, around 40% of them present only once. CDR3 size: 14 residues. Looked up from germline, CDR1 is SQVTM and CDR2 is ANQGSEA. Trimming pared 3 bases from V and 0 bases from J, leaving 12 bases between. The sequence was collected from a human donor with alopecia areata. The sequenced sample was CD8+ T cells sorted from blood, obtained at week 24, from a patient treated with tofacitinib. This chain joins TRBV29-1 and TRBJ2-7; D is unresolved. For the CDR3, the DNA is TGCAGCGTTGAGGCAGGCATTAGCTCCTACGAGCAGTACTTC. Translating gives CSVEAGISSYEQYF.